This T cell receptor (beta chain) emerged from a study of blood T cell repertoires in COVID-19. After removal of 5 bases from V and 0 bases from J, the junction contained 8 bases not matched to a gene. The length of the CDR3 is 17 residues. Germline V gives CDR1 MDHEN, CDR2 SYDVKM. This clone has a single count. Per the original methods: Estimates of nucleated cell counts were drawn from the amplification of reference gene primers. TCRdb's table, derived via immunoSEQ multiplex PCR, lists solely in-frame clones and lacks some. V and J calls and clone size come straight from that table; D and trimming were deduced from the DNA. The sample includes 250,000 to 350,000 clones, roughly 88% of them seen just once.

This clonotype was sampled from a woman aged 25 to 45 who had recovered from COVID-19. Sample: PBMCs or T cells enriched from blood (not recorded which). This rearrangement joins TRBV28 to TRBJ1-3, with 9 bases that match TRBD1. The CDR3 DNA sequence: TGTGCCAGCAGTATACTACCGGGACAGGGCTCTGGAAACACCATATATTTT. Encoded protein: CASSILPGQGSGNTIYF. The full variable domain, completed using reference TRBV28 and TRBJ1-3, is DVKVTQSSRYLVKRTGEKVFLECVQDMDHENMFWYRQDPGLGLRLIYFSYDVKMKEKGDIPEGYSVSREKKERFSLILESASTNQTSMYLCASSILPGQGSGNTIYFGEGSWLTVV.